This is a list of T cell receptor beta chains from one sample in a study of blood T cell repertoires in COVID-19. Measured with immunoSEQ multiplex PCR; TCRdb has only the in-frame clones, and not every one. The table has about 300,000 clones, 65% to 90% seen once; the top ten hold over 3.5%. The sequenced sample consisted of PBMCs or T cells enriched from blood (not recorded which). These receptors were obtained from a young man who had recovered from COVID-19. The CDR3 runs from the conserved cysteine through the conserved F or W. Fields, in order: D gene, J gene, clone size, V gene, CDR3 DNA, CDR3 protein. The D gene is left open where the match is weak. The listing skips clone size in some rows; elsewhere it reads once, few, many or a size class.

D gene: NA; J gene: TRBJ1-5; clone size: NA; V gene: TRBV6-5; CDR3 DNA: TGTGCCAGCAGGCAGTCGTTGAGCAATCAGCCCCAGCATTTT; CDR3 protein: CASRQSLSNQPQHF
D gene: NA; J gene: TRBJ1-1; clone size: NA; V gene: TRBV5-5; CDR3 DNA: TGTGCCAGCAGCTTGGCCGGGACTTCCTTGGGAGCTTTCTTT; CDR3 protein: CASSLAGTSLGAFF
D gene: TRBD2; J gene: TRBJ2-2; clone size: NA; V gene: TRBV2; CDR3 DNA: TGTGCCAGCAGTGGTCCTAGCGGGGGGCTGGGCGGGGAGCTGTTTTTT; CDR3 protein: CASSGPSGGLGGELFF
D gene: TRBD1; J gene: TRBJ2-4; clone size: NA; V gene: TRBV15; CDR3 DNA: TGTGCCACCACCACCGACCCAGGGGGCAAAAACATTCAGTACTTC; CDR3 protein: CATTTDPGGKNIQYF
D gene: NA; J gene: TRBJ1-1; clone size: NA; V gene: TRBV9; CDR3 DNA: TGTGCCAGCAGCGTAGAAGAGGGACTAAACACTGAAGCTTTCTTT; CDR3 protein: CASSVEEGLNTEAFF
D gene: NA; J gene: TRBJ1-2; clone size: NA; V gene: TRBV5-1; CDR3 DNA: TGCGCCAGCACGGGGGGAATAGATGGCTACACCTTC; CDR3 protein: CASTGGIDGYTF
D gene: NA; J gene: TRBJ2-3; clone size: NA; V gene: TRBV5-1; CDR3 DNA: TGCGCCAGCAGCTTGACAGCTTACTCCACAGATACGCAGTATTTT; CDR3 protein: CASSLTAYSTDTQYF
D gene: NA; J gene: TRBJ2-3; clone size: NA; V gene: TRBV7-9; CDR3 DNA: TGTGCCAGCAGCTTCGCAGGGGCAGATACGCAGTATTTT; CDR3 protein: CASSFAGADTQYF
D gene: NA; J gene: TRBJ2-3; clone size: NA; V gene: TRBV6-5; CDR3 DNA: TGTGCCAGCAGGGAGAGCGGGAGCACAGATACGCAGTATTTT; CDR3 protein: CASRESGSTDTQYF
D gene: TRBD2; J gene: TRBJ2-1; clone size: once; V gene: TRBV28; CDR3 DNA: TGTGCCAGCATACGGAGCGGGAGGGACAATGAGCAGTTCTTC; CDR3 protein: CASIRSGRDNEQFF
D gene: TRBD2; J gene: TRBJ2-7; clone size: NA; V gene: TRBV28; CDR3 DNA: TGTGCCAGCAGGCGCGGGGGGCCGGGCGAGCAGTACTTC; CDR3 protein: CASRRGGPGEQYF
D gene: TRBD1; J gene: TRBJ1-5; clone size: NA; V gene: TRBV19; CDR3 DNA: TGTGCCAGTAGTACTGGGACAGCTAGCAATCAGCCCCAGCATTTT; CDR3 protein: CASSTGTASNQPQHF
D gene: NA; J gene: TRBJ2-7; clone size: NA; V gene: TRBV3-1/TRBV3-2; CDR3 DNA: TGTGCCAGCAGCCAAGATGCCGGGCTCCGGGGCGAGCAGTACTTC; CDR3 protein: CASSQDAGLRGEQYF